This is a list of T cell receptor beta chains from one sample in a study of cytomegalovirus exposure and HLA in healthy donors. Libraries were prepared by immunoSEQ multiplex PCR; TCRdb keeps only in-frame clonotypes and omits some of them. The sample holds around 86,000 clones, 93% seen once. What was sequenced was PBMCs. These receptors all stem from a woman aged 25 to 39 in good health and CMV-seropositive. Both conserved end residues are part of each CDR3. The order of the fields is D gene, V gene, CDR3 protein. A D gene is named only where the DNA matches it firmly.

>TRBD1|TRBV19
CASSTITSETGGVYNEQFF
>NA|TRBV10-3
CAIRPTSQNTEAFF
>TRBD2|TRBV15
CATAVAGGRTDTQYF
>TRBD1|TRBV30
CAGTGSGNTIYF
>NA|TRBV19
CASSTGESPYEQYF
>NA|TRBV4-1
CASSQETGTDTQYF
>NA|TRBV28
CASSLRWQDPGELFF
>TRBD2|TRBV9
CASSVAGGWGAGGHEQYF
>NA|TRBV14
CASSQGQANEKLFF
>NA|TRBV18
CASSMDKGNTEAFF
>NA|TRBV30
CAWSVRRLHNEQFF
>NA|TRBV19
CASSSQGADTQYF
>TRBD2|TRBV7-9
CASSLGETSGRDGELFF
>TRBD2|TRBV7-2
CASSLAPSGSYVEQYF
>TRBD2|TRBV28
CASSLPGTSGFEQFF
>NA|TRBV4-1
CASSQGGREETQYF
>TRBD2|TRBV4-2
CASSQSQASGNSGANVLTF
>TRBD1|TRBV4-3
CASSHEGQGNTGELFF